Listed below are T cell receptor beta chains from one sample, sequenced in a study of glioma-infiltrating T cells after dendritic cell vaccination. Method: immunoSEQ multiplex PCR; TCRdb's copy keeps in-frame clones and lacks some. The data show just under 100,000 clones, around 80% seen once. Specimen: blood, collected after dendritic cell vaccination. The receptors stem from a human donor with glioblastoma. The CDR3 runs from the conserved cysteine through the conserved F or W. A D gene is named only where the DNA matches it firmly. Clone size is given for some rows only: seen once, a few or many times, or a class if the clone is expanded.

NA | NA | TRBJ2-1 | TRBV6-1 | TGTGCCAGCAGTGAACTATTGACTAGGCCTGAGCAGTTCTTC | CASSELLTRPEQFF
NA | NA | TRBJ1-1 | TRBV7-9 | TGTGCCAGCAGCTTAGACGGTCCCGACAAAGCTTTCTTT | CASSLDGPDKAFF
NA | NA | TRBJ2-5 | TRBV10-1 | TGCGCCAGCAGTGAGTCAACAGCCCAAGAGACCCAGTACTTC | CASSESTAQETQYF
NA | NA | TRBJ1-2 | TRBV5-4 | TGTGCCAGCAGCTTGATCAATGCGGGAACTTATGGCTACACCTTC | CASSLINAGTYGYTF
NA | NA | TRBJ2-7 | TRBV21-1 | TGTGCCAGCAGCAATTTAACTAGCGGGACCGGCGAGCAGTACTTC | CASSNLTSGTGEQYF
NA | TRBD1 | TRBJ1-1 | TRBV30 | TGTGCCTACCGGGACAGGATCGGTATTCGGACTGAAGCTTTCTTT | CAYRDRIGIRTEAFF
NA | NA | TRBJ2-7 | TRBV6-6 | TGTGCCAGCAGTTACTCGACTGGCCAGGGCTACGAGCAGTACTTC | CASSYSTGQGYEQYF
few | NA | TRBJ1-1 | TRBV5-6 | TGTGCCAGCAGCTTGGAGCAGGAGAACACTGAAGCTTTCTTT | CASSLEQENTEAFF
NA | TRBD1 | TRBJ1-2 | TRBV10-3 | TGTGCCATCAGTGGTACAGGGGTTGGCTATGGCTACACCTTC | CAISGTGVGYGYTF
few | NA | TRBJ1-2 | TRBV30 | TGTGCCTGGAGTGTACCGGTTCATGGCTACACCTTC | CAWSVPVHGYTF
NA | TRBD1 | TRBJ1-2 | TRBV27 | TGTGCCAGCAGTTTGGTGGGACAGGGGGCGATCTATGGCTACACCTTC | CASSLVGQGAIYGYTF
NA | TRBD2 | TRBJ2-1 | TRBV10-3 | TGTGCCATCAGAAAGGGACTAGCGGGGGGGCCGAGTGAGCAGTTCTTC | CAIRKGLAGGPSEQFF
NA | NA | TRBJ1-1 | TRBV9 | TGTGCCAGCAGCGTAGGGACAGTGAACACTGAAGCTTTCTTT | CASSVGTVNTEAFF
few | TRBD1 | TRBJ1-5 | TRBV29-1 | TGCAGCGTGAGGGACAGCCTCTATCAGCCCCAGCATTTT | CSVRDSLYQPQHF
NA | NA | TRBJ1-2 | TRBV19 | TGTGCCAGTAGTGCGGGACCGCATACTAACTATGGCTACACCTTC | CASSAGPHTNYGYTF
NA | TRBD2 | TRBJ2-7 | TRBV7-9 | TGTGCCAGCAGCTTAACCCTGCTAGCGGGGGGACCCGTCGCGAACGAGCAGTACTTC | CASSLTLLAGGPVANEQYF
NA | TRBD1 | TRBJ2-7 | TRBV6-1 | TGTGCCAGCAGTTCCCGGGACAGATCCTACGAGCAGTACTTC | CASSSRDRSYEQYF
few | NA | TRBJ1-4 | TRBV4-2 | TGTGCCAGCAGCCTGCTGACAGGCTCTAATGAAAAACTGTTTTTT | CASSLLTGSNEKLFF
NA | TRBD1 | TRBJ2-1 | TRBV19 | TGTGCCAGTAGTATCGGTTCAGGGGGCCTAAACAATGAGCAGTTCTTC | CASSIGSGGLNNEQFF
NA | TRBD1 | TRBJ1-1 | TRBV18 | TGTGCCAGCTCACCTCTCTTGGGACAGGGGCTTACTTTCTTT | CASSPLLGQGLTFF
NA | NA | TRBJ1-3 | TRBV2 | TGTGCCAGTATCAGGGTCTCTGGAAACACCATATATTTT | CASIRVSGNTIYF
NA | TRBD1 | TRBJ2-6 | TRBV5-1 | TGCGCCAGCAGCTTGGCCCCGGGACAGGGCCGCTCTGGGGCCAACGTCCTGACTTTC | CASSLAPGQGRSGANVLTF
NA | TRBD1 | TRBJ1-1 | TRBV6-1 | TGTGCCAGCACTGCGACAGGGGGCTTCACTGAAGCTTTCTTT | CASTATGGFTEAFF
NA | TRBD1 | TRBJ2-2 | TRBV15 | TGTGCCACCAGCAGGGGGACAGGGGGAGCCGGGGAGCTGTTTTTT | CATSRGTGGAGELFF